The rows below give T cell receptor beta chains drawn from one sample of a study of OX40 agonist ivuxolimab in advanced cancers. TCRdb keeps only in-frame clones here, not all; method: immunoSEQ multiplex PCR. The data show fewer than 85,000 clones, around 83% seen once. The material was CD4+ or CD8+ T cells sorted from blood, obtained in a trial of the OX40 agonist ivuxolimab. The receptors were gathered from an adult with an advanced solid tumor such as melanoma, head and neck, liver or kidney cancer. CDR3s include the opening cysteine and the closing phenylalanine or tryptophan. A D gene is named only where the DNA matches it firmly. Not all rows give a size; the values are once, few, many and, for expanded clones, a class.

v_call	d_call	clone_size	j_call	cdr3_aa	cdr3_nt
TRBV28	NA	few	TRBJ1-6	CASSFGSRGVDSPLHF	TGTGCCAGCAGCTTTGGGTCCCGAGGGGTGGATTCACCCCTCCACTTT
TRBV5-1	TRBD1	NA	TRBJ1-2	CASSLSLTGGYGYTF	TGCGCCAGCAGCTTGTCCCTGACAGGGGGCTATGGCTACACCTTC
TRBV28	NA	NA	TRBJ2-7	CASIIGGPSEQYF	TGTGCCAGCATTATCGGGGGGCCGAGCGAGCAGTACTTC
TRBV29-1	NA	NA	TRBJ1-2	CSVEGPQDGKGRNGYTF	TGCAGCGTTGAAGGACCCCAGGATGGGAAGGGTAGGAATGGCTACACCTTC
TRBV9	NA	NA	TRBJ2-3	CASSREKLSTDTQYF	TGTGCCAGCAGCCGGGAGAAATTGAGCACAGATACGCAGTATTTT
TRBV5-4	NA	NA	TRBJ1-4	CASSLRQGRNEKLFF	TGTGCCAGCAGCTTGAGGCAGGGCCGTAATGAAAAACTGTTTTTT
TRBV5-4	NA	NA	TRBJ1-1	CASSGTKRQNTEAFF	TGTGCCAGCAGCGGGACAAAAAGGCAGAACACTGAAGCTTTCTTT
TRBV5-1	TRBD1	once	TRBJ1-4	CASSMDRVREKLFF	TGCGCCAGCAGCATGGACAGGGTACGGGAAAAACTGTTTTTT
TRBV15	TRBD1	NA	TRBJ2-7	CATSRSGTGSYEQYF	TGTGCCACCAGCAGGTCCGGGACAGGGTCGTACGAGCAGTACTTC
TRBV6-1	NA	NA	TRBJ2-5	CASCIRVSVRETQYF	TGTGCCAGCTGCATCAGGGTCTCAGTCAGAGAGACCCAGTACTTC
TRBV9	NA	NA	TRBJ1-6	CASSALLLNSPLHF	TGTGCCAGCAGTGCCCTCCTTTTGAATTCACCCCTCCACTTT
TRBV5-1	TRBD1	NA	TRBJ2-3	CASSGQGLSGDTQYF	TGCGCCAGCAGCGGACAGGGTCTGTCGGGAGATACGCAGTATTTT
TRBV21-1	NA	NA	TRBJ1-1	CASSKKGLNTEAFF	TGTGCCAGCAGCAAAAAGGGTTTGAACACTGAAGCTTTCTTT
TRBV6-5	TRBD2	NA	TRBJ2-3	CASSPRLAGDTQYF	TGTGCCAGCAGTCCTAGACTAGCGGGGGATACGCAGTATTTT
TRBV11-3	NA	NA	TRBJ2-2	CASSLRDDIFGYTGELFF	TGTGCCAGCAGCTTACGGGACGACATCTTTGGGTACACCGGGGAGCTGTTTTTT
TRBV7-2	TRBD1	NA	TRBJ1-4	CASSLQGQTNEKLFF	TGTGCCAGCAGCTTACAGGGACAGACTAATGAAAAACTGTTTTTT
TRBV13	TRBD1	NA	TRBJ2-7	CASSPQGALREQYF	TGTGCCAGCAGCCCACAGGGGGCCCTAAGGGAGCAGTACTTC
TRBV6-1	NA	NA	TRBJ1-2	CASKEQQGYGYTF	TGTGCCAGCAAGGAACAACAGGGCTATGGCTACACCTTC
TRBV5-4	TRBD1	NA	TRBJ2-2	CASSLGGGTGELFF	TGTGCCAGCAGCTTAGGGGGCGGCACCGGGGAGCTGTTTTTT
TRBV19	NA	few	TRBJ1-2	CASSGQGYGYTF	TGTGCCAGTAGTGGCCAGGGCTATGGCTACACCTTC
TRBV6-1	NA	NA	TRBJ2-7	CASSEGDPLAGYEQYF	TGTGCCAGCAGTGAAGGCGACCCGTTGGCGGGATACGAGCAGTACTTC
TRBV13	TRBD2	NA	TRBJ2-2	CASRGTSGGLSNTGELFF	TGTGCCAGCAGGGGGACTAGCGGGGGATTATCGAACACCGGGGAGCTGTTTTTT
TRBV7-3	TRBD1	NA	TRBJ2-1	CASSSSRDRGHNEQFF	TGTGCCAGCAGCTCGTCCCGGGACAGGGGTCACAATGAGCAGTTCTTC
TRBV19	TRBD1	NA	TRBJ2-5	CASSRGTGEKETQYF	TGTGCCAGTAGCCGAGGGACAGGGGAAAAAGAGACCCAGTACTTC
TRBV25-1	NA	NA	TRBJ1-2	CASSNPGFSHGYTF	TGTGCCAGCAGTAACCCGGGATTCTCCCATGGCTACACCTTC
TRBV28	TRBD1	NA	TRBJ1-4	CASSSLGQGEKLFF	TGTGCCAGCAGTTCGCTGGGACAGGGAGAAAAACTGTTTTTT
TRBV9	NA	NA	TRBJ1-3	CASSAWDASSGNTIYF	TGTGCCAGCAGCGCCTGGGACGCCAGCTCTGGAAACACCATATATTTT
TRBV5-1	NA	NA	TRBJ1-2	CASSFSGEAGYTF	TGCGCCAGCAGCTTCTCGGGGGAAGCTGGCTACACCTTC
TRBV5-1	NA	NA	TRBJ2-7	CASSSELARFSYEQYF	TGCGCCAGCAGCTCAGAGCTAGCGCGGTTCTCCTACGAGCAGTACTTC
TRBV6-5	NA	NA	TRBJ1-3	CASSYGPLTSGNTIYF	TGTGCCAGCAGTTACGGTCCTTTAACTTCTGGAAACACCATATATTTT
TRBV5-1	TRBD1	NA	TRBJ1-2	CASSLGQGRDYGYTF	TGCGCCAGCAGCTTGGGACAGGGGAGGGACTATGGCTACACCTTC
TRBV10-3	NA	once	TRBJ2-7	CAISGSSYEQYF	TGTGCCATCAGTGGTAGCTCCTACGAGCAGTACTTC
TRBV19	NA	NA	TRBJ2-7	CASSPSLAQTYEQYF	TGTGCCAGTAGCCCATCCCTAGCACAGACCTACGAGCAGTACTTC
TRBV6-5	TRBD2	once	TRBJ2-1	CASSITSGDYNEQFF	TGTGCCAGCAGTATTACTAGCGGGGATTACAATGAGCAGTTCTTC
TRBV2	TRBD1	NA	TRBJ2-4	CASSVVGQGDIQYF	TGTGCCAGCAGTGTAGTGGGACAGGGGGACATTCAGTACTTC
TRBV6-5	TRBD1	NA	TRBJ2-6	CASRTTGPNTF	TGTGCCAGCAGGACGACAGGGCCTAACACTTTC
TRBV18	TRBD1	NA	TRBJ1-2	CASSPTGWVGYTF	TGTGCCAGCTCACCGACAGGGTGGGTTGGCTACACCTTC
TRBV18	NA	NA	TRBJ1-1	CASSPQTIQGNTEAFF	TGTGCCAGCTCACCTCAGACGATACAGGGAAACACTGAAGCTTTCTTT
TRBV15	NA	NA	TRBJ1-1	CATSRDAGVGEAFF	TGTGCCACCAGCAGAGATGCAGGGGTGGGTGAAGCTTTCTTT
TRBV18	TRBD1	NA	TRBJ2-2	CASSLTQGANGELFF	TGTGCCAGCTCACTAACACAGGGGGCCAACGGGGAGCTGTTTTTT
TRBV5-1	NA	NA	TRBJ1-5	CASSLGGDLNQPQHF	TGCGCCAGCAGCTTAGGGGGAGACCTCAATCAGCCCCAGCATTTT
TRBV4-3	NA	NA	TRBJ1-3	CASSQEAGSGNTIYF	TGCGCCAGCAGCCAAGAAGCAGGGTCTGGAAACACCATATATTTT
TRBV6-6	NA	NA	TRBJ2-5	CASRAGETQYF	TGTGCCAGCAGGGCGGGAGAGACCCAGTACTTC